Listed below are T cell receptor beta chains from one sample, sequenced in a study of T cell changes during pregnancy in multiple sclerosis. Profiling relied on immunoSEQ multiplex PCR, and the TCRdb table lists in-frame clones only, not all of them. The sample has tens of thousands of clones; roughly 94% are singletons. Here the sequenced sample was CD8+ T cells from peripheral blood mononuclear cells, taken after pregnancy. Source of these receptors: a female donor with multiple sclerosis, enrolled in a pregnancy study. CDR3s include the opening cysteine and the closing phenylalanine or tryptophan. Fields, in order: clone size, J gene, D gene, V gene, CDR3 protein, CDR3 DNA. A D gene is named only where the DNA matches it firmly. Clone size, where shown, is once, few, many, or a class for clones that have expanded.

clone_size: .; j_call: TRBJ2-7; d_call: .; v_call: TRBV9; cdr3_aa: CASSVVPGLVYEQYF; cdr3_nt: TGTGCCAGCAGCGTAGTACCGGGACTGGTGTACGAGCAGTACTTC
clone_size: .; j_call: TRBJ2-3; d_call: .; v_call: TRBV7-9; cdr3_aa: CASSGRGSDTQYF; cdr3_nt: TGTGCCAGCAGCGGTAGAGGGTCAGATACGCAGTATTTT
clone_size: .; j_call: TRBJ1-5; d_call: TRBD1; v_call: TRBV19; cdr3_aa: CASSRDRGPHQPQHF; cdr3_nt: TGTGCCAGTAGCAGGGACAGGGGTCCCCATCAGCCCCAGCATTTT
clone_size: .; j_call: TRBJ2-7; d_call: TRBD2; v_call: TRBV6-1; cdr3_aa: CASSLAGLPRYEQYF; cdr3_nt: TGTGCCAGCAGTTTAGCGGGACTCCCACGTTACGAGCAGTACTTC
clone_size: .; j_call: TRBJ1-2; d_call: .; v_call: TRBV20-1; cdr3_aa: CSASTNYGYTF; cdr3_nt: TGCAGTGCTAGCACAAACTATGGCTACACCTTC
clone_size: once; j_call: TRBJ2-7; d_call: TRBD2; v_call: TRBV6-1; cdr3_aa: CASSEWGLAGPAYEQYF; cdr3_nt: TGTGCCAGCAGTGAATGGGGACTAGCGGGACCTGCCTACGAGCAGTACTTC
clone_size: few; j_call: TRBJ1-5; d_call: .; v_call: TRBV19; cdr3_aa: CASIPTSGGNQPQHF; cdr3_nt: TGTGCCAGTATCCCGACAAGCGGGGGCAATCAGCCCCAGCATTTT
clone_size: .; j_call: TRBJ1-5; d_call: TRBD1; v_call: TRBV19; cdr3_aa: CASSPGTGGLSQPQHF; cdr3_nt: TGTGCCAGTAGCCCCGGGACAGGGGGTCTAAGTCAGCCCCAGCATTTT
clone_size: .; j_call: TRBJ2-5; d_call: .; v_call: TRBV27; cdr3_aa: CASSLSGETQYF; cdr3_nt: TGTGCCAGCAGTTTATCGGGAGAAACCCAGTACTTC
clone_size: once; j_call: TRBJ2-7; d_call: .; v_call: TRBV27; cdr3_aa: CASSLIRSSYEQYF; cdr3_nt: TGTGCCAGCAGTTTAATCCGGTCCTCCTACGAGCAGTACTTC
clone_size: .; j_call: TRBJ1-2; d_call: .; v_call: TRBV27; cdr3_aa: CASSIGMGRGYGYTF; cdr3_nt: TGTGCCAGCAGCATAGGTATGGGCAGGGGCTATGGCTACACCTTC
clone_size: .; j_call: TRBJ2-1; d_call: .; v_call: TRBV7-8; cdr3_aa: CASSAKTLGSEQFF; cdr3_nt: TGTGCCAGCAGCGCTAAAACTTTGGGCAGTGAGCAGTTCTTC
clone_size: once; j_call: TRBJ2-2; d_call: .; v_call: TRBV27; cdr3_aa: CASSFANTGELFF; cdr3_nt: TGTGCCAGCAGTTTCGCGAACACCGGGGAGCTGTTTTTT
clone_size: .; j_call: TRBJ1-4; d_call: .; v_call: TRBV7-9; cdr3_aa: CASSSGYGPEKLFF; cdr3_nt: TGTGCCAGCAGCTCGGGGTACGGGCCTGAAAAACTGTTTTTT
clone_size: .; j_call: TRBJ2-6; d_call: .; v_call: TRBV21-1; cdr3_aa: CASREGSGANVLTF; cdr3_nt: TGTGCCAGCAGAGAGGGCTCTGGGGCCAACGTCCTGACTTTC
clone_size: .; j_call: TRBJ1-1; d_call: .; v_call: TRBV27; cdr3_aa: CASSLSVAGYEAFF; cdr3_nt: TGTGCCAGCAGTTTATCCGTCGCCGGTTACGAAGCTTTCTTT
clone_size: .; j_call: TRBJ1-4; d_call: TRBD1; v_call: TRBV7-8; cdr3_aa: CASSIGTVATNEKLFF; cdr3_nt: TGTGCCAGCAGCATCGGGACAGTTGCAACTAATGAAAAACTGTTTTTT
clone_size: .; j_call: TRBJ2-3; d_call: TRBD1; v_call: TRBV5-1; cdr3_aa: CASSLNRGMTDTQYF; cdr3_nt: TGCGCCAGCAGCTTGAACAGGGGTATGACAGATACGCAGTATTTT
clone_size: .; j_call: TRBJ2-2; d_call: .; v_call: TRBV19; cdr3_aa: CASRPYKGELFF; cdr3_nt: TGTGCCAGTAGGCCCTATAAGGGGGAGCTGTTTTTT
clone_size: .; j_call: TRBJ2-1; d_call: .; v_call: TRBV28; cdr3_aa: CASRYTGLSYNEQFF; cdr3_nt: TGTGCCAGCAGGTATACAGGGCTTTCCTACAATGAGCAGTTCTTC
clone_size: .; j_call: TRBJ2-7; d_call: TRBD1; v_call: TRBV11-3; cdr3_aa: CASRLLGGVNEQYF; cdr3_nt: TGTGCCAGCAGGTTGCTAGGGGGCGTAAACGAGCAGTACTTC
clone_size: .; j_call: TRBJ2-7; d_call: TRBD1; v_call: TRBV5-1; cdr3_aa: CASKMGQGFYEQYF; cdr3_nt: TGCGCCAGCAAGATGGGACAGGGTTTTTACGAGCAGTACTTC
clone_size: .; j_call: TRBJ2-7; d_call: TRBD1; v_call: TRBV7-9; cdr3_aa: CASSPQADREQYF; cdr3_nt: TGTGCCAGCAGCCCCCAGGCGGACAGGGAGCAGTACTTC
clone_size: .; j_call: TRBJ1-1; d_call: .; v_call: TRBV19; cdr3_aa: CASSRRENTEAFF; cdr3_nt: TGTGCCAGTAGTCGACGGGAGAACACTGAAGCTTTCTTT
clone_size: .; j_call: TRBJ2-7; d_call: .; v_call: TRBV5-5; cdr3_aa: CASSLGGARYEQYF; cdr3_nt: TGTGCCAGCAGCCTTGGGGGGGCGCGGTACGAGCAGTACTTC
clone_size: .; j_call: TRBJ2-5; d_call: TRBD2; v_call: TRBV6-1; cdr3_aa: CALAGFETQYF; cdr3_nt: TGTGCATTAGCGGGATTTGAGACCCAGTACTTC
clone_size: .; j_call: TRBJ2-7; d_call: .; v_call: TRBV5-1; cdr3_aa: CASSLGVGATYEQYF; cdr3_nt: TGCGCCAGCAGCTTGGGGGTAGGGGCTACCTACGAGCAGTACTTC
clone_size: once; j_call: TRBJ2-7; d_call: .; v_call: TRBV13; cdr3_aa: CASSSGGGSYEQYF; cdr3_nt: TGTGCCAGCAGCTCAGGGGGGGGTTCCTACGAGCAGTACTTC
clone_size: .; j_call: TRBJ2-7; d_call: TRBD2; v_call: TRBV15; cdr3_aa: CATSRRLAGVRSYEQYF; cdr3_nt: TGTGCCACCAGCAGAAGACTAGCGGGAGTTCGCTCCTACGAGCAGTACTTC
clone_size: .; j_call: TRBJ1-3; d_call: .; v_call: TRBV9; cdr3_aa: CASSVARESSGNTIYF; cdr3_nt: TGTGCCAGCAGCGTAGCGCGGGAAAGCTCTGGAAACACCATATATTTT
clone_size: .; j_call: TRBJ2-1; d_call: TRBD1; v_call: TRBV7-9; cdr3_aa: CASSLTGGSYNEQFF; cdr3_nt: TGTGCCAGCAGCTTAACAGGGGGCTCCTACAATGAGCAGTTCTTC
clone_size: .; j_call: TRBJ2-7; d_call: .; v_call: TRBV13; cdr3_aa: CASSFWSKAYEQYF; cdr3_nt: TGTGCCAGCAGCTTCTGGAGTAAAGCCTACGAGCAGTACTTC
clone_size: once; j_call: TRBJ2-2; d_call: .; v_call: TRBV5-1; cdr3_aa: CASSWIRPEDNTGELFF; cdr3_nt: TGCGCCAGCAGCTGGATTCGCCCCGAGGATAACACCGGGGAGCTGTTTTTT
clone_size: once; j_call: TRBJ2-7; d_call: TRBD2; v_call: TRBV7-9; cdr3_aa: CASSSPGLAGYEQYF; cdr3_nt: TGTGCCAGCAGCTCACCGGGACTAGCGGGATACGAGCAGTACTTC
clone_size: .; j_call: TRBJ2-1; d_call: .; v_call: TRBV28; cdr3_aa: CASKLRGTLYNEQFF; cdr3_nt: TGTGCCAGCAAATTAAGAGGGACTCTGTACAATGAGCAGTTCTTC
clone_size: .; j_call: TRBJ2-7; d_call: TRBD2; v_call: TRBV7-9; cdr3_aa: CASSSRLAGGPNYEQYF; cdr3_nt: TGTGCCAGCAGCTCTCGACTAGCGGGAGGGCCGAACTACGAGCAGTACTTC
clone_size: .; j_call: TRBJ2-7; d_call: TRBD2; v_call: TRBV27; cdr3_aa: CASSLKSSGRNEQYF; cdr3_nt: TGTGCCAGCAGTTTAAAGTCTAGCGGGAGGAACGAGCAGTACTTC
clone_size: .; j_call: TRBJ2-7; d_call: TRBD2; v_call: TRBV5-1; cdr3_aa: CASSWLAGSYEQYF; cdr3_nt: TGCGCCAGCAGCTGGCTAGCGGGATCCTACGAGCAGTACTTC
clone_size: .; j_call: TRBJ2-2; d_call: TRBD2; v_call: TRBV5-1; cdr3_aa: CASRGLAGEDTGELFF; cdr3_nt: TGCGCCAGCAGGGGACTAGCGGGAGAAGACACCGGGGAGCTGTTTTTT
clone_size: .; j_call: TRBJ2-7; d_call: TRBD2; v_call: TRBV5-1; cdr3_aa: CAPPPTSGKVCEQYF; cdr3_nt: TGCGCCCCCCCTCCCACAAGCGGGAAGGTTTGTGAGCAGTACTTC
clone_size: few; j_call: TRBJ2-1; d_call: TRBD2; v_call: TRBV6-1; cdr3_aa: CASSELAGSYNEQFF; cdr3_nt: TGTGCCAGCAGTGAACTAGCGGGCTCCTACAATGAGCAGTTCTTC
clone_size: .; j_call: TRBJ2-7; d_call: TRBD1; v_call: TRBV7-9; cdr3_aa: CASSLGGGHEQYF; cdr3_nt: TGTGCCAGCAGCTTAGGAGGGGGCCACGAGCAGTACTTC
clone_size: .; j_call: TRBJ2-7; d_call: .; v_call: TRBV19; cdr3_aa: CASSISGYGYEQYF; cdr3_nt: TGTGCCAGTAGTATTTCAGGGTATGGTTACGAGCAGTACTTC
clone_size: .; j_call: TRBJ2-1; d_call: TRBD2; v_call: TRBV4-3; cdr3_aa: CASSQDAGGVAYNEQFF; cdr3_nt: TGCGCCAGCAGCCAAGATGCGGGGGGAGTCGCCTACAATGAGCAGTTCTTC
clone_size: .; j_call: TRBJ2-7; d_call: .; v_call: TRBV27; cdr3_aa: CASSLGQSYEQYF; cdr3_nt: TGTGCCAGCAGCCTTGGACAAAGCTACGAGCAGTACTTC
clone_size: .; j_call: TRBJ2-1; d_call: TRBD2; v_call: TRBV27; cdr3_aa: CASSFPGLAVNEQFF; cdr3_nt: TGTGCCAGCAGTTTTCCGGGACTAGCGGTCAATGAGCAGTTCTTC
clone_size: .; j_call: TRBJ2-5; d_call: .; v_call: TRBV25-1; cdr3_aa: CASSATGYGTQYF; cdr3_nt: TGTGCCAGCAGTGCAACAGGCTACGGGACCCAGTACTTC
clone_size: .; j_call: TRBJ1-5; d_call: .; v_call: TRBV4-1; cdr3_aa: CASSQDRGSNQPQHF; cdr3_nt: TGCGCCAGCAGCCAAGACAGGGGAAGCAATCAGCCCCAGCATTTT
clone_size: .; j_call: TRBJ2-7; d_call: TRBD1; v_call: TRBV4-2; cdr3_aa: CASSHPGQGSIEQYF; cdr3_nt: TGTGCCAGCAGCCATCCGGGACAGGGGTCTATCGAGCAGTACTTC
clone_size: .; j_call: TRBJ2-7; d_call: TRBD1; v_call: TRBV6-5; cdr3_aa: CASSYTGGREQYF; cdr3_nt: TGTGCCAGCAGTTACACAGGGGGCCGCGAGCAGTACTTC
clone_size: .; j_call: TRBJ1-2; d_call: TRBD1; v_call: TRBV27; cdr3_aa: CASSWTGGSNYGYTF; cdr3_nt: TGTGCCAGCAGTTGGACAGGGGGAAGTAACTATGGCTACACCTTC
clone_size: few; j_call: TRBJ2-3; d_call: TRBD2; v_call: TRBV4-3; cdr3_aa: CASSHPTSGGPDTQYF; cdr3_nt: TGCGCCAGCAGCCATCCAACTAGCGGGGGGCCAGATACGCAGTATTTT
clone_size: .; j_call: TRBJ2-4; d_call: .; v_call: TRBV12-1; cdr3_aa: CASSSADRVDIQYF; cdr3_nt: TGTGCCAGCAGCTCCGCCGACAGGGTGGACATTCAGTACTTC
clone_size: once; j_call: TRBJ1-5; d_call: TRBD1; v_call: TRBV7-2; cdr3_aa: CASSLEGGRRVIGPQHF; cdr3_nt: TGTGCCAGCAGCTTAGAAGGGGGCAGGAGGGTCATCGGGCCCCAGCATTTT
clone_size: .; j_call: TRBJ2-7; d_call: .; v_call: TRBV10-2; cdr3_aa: CASRSSSEQYF; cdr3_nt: TGCGCCAGCAGGAGTAGCTCCGAGCAGTACTTC
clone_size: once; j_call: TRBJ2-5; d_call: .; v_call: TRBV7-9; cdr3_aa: CASSLLGLQETQYF; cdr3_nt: TGTGCCAGCAGCTTGTTGGGGCTCCAAGAGACCCAGTACTTC
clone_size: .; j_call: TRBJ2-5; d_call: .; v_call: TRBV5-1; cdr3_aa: CASRTRTAQETQYF; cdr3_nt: TGCGCCAGCAGAACACGGACAGCACAAGAGACCCAGTACTTC
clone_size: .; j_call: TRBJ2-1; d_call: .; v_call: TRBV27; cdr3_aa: CASSLEADSSYNEQFF; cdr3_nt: TGTGCCAGCAGTTTGGAAGCGGATAGCTCCTACAATGAGCAGTTCTTC